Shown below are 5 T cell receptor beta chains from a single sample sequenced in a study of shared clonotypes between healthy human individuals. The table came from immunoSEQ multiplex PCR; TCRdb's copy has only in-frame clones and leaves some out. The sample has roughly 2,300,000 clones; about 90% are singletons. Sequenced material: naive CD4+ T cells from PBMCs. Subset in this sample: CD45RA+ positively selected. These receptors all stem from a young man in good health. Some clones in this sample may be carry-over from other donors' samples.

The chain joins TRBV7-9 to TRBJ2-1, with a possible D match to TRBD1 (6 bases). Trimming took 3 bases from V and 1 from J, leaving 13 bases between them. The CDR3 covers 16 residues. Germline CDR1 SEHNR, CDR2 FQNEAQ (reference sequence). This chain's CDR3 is CASSLSGATSYNEQFF. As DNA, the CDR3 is TGTGCCAGCAGCTTGTCAGGGGCTACGTCCTACAATGAGCAGTTCTTC.

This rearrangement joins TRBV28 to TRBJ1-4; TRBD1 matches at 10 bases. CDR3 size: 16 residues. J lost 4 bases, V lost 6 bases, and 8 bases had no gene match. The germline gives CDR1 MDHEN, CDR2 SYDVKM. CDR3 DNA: TGTGCCAGCAGCCCCCTGAGGGACAGGGGTAATGAAAAACTGTTTTTT. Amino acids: CASSPLRDRGNEKLFF.

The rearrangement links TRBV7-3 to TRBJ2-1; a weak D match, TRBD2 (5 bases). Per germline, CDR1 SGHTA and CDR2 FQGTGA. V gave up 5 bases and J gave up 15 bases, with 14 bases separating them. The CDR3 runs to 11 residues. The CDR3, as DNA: TGTGCCAGCAGCGCGGGCTCCGCTCGGTTCTTC. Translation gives CASSAGSARFF.

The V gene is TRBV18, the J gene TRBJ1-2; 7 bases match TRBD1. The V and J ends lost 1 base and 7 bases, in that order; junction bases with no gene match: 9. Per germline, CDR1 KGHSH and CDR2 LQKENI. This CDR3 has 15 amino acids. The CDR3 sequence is CASSPQAQGEGGYTF. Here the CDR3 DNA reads TGTGCCAGCTCACCACAGGCCCAGGGGGAAGGTGGCTACACCTTC.

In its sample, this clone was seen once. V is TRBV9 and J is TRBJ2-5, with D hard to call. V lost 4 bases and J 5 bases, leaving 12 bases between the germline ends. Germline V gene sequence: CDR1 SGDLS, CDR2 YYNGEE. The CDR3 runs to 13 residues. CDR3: CASSTRLGETQYF. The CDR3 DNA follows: TGTGCCAGCAGCACGCGGTTGGGGGAGACCCAGTACTTC. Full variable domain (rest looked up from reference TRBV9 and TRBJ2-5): DSGVTQTPKHLITATGQRVTLRCSPRSGDLSVYWYQQSLDQGLQFLIQYYNGEERAKGNILERFSAQQFPDLHSELNLSSLELGDSALYFCASSTRLGETQYFGPGTRLLVL.